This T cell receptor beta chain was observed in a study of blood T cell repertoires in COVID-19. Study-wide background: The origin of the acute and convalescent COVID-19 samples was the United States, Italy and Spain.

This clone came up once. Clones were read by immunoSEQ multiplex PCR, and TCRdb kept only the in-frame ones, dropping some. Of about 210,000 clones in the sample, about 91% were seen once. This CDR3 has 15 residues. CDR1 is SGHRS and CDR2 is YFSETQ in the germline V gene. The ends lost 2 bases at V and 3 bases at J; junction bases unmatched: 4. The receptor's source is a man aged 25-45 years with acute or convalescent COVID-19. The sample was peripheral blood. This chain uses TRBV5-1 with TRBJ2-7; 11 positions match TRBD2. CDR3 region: CASSLLAGALYEQYF. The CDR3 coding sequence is TGCGCCAGCAGCTTACTAGCGGGAGCTCTCTACGAGCAGTACTTC.